The 20 T cell receptor beta chains in this list originate from one sample, sequenced in a study of control samples from healthy donors and cancer patients. TCRdb's copy holds only in-frame clones and misses some; the assay was immunoSEQ multiplex PCR. The sample consists of some 160,000 clones, approximately 93% of them appearing once. The sequencing input was blood. The source of these receptors is a woman between 40 and 50 years old in good health.

The chain has TRBV6-5 and TRBJ1-2; D gene uncertain. The CDR3 loop spans 13 amino acids. Germline CDR1 and CDR2: MNHEY and SVGAGI. The V end was cut by 2 bases, the J end by 7 bases, with 11 bases between. CDR3 sequence (DNA): TGTGCCAGCAGTTACGATGGTCGGGGTGGCTACACCTTC. Its translation: CASSYDGRGGYTF.

The chain couples TRBV6-5 to TRBJ2-7; D is tentatively TRBD1 or TRBD2 (5 bases each). This CDR3 is built from 15 residues. V lost 6 bases and J 2 bases, leaving 17 bases between the germline ends. Per the germline V gene, CDR1 is MNHEY and CDR2 is SVGAGI. DNA for the CDR3: TGTGCCAGCAGCAAGGGACGCCCAACGGCCTACGAGCAGTACTTC. Protein sequence: CASSKGRPTAYEQYF.

V and J are TRBV12-3 or TRBV12-4 and TRBJ1-4, with D uncertain. This CDR3 contains 12 residues. With 7 bases removed from V and 7 bases from J, the gap between germline ends came to 10 bases. CDR3 nucleotide sequence: TGTGCCAGCACCCCTCGGGGTGAAAAACTGTTTTTT. Translation gives CASTPRGEKLFF.

The count of this clone is one. As DNA, the CDR3 is TGTGCCAGCAGTGGACAGGCCGGCAATCAGCCCCAGCATTTT. Translated, it gives CASSGQAGNQPQHF. The chain combines TRBV2 with TRBJ1-5, with TRBD1 as a possible D gene (6 bases). The germline V and J ends were trimmed by 4 bases and 2 bases, with 9 bases remaining between them. The germline gives CDR1 SNHLY, CDR2 FYNNEI. The CDR3 consists of 14 residues. The variable domain in full, with the rest retrieved from reference TRBV2 and TRBJ1-5, is EPEVTQTPSHQVTQMGQEVILRCVPISNHLYFYWYRQILGQKVEFLVSFYNNEISEKSEIFDDQFSVERPDGSNFTLKIRSTKLEDSAMYFCASSGQAGNQPQHFGDGTRLSIL.

This chain joins TRBV7-2 and TRBJ2-1, with D perhaps matching TRBD2 (6 bases). Deletions cut 2 bases from V and 7 bases from J, with 15 bases between. The CDR3 runs 15 residues. Germline values: CDR1 SGHTA, CDR2 FQGNSA. The CDR3 DNA follows: TGTGCCAGCAGCTTATACGCCCCGGAGGGGAATGAGCAGTTCTTC. Residues: CASSLYAPEGNEQFF.

CDR3 coding DNA: TGTGCCAGCAGGCCTCAGGCTGGAAACACCATATATTTT. Encoded protein: CASRPQAGNTIYF. This rearrangement joins TRBV13 to TRBJ1-3, with D hard to call. The CDR3 covers 13 residues. The V gene lost 6 bases and the J gene lost 2 bases, with 8 bases spanning the gap. Germline lookup yields CDR1 PRHDT and CDR2 FYEKMQ (reference sequence). Drawing the rest from reference TRBV13 and TRBJ1-3, the complete variable domain is AAGVIQSPRHLIKEKRETATLKCYPIPRHDTVYWYQQGPGQDPQFLISFYEKMQSDKGSIPDRFSAQQFSDYHSELNMSSLELGDSALYFCASRPQAGNTIYFGEGSWLTVV.

This clone appeared a single time. The chain combines TRBV7-8 with TRBJ1-1, with unresolved D. The V and J ends lost 4 bases and 0 bases respectively, with 12 bases between them. The CDR3 runs to 15 residues. Germline V gene sequence: CDR1 SGHVS, CDR2 FQNEAQ. CDR3 sequence (DNA): TGTGCCAGCAGCTCCAGGACTGTCATGAACACTGAAGCTTTCTTT. Protein: CASSSRTVMNTEAFF.

The rearrangement joins TRBV5-4 to TRBJ1-4; tentatively, D is TRBD1 (5 bases). V was clipped by 4 bases and J by 7 bases, with 14 bases between them. This CDR3 spans 14 amino acids. Germline lookup yields CDR1 SGHNT and CDR2 YYREEE (reference sequence). The CDR3 protein is CASSRGRSGEKLFF. The CDR3 DNA is TGTGCCAGCAGCAGGGGACGTTCGGGTGAAAAACTGTTTTTT. Full variable domain (outside the CDR3, taken from reference TRBV5-4 and TRBJ1-4): ETGVTQSPTHLIKTRGQQVTLRCSSQSGHNTVSWYQQALGQGPQFIFQYYREEENGRGNFPPRFSGLQFPNYSSELNVNALELDDSALYLCASSRGRSGEKLFFGSGTQLSVL.

There are a few counts of this clone. The V gene is TRBV24-1, the J gene TRBJ1-2; no definite D call. The V end lost 5 bases, the J end lost 2 bases, and 14 bases lay between the germline ends. CDR1 is KGHDR, CDR2 SFDVKD, per germline. The CDR3 is made up of 15 amino acids. The CDR3 loop reads CATSAVISPNYGYTF. The CDR3 coding sequence is TGTGCCACCAGTGCAGTAATCTCTCCCAACTATGGCTACACCTTC.

The chain recombines TRBV11-2 with TRBJ2-1, with unresolved D. CDR1 is SGHAT and CDR2 is FQNNGV in the germline V gene. Trimming removed 5 bases from V and 9 bases from J, with 8 bases in between. The CDR3 is 11 amino acids. DNA for the CDR3: TGTGCCAGCAGCCCTTCGGTTGAGCAGTTCTTC. Translating it yields CASSPSVEQFF.

V and J are TRBV3-1 (or the pseudogene TRBV3-2) and TRBJ1-3; D perhaps matches TRBD1 (5 bases). V gave up 1 base and J gave up 2 bases, with 9 bases separating them. The CDR3 consists of 15 residues. CDR1 is LGHDT and CDR2 is YNNKEL in the germline V gene (reference sequence). CDR3 residues: CASSQVLGAGNTIYF. CDR3 coding DNA: TGTGCCAGCAGCCAAGTTCTGGGGGCTGGAAACACCATATATTTT.

This sequence joins TRBV29-1 and TRBJ2-1, with D perhaps TRBD2 (7 bases). Germline values: CDR1 SQVTM, CDR2 ANQGSEA. Trimming stripped 6 bases from V and 4 bases from J, with 16 bases between. The CDR3 runs to 14 residues. The CDR3 reads CSVPVGGQYNEQFF. The DNA of the CDR3 is TGCAGCGTGCCGGTGGGGGGGCAGTACAATGAGCAGTTCTTC.

This sequence joins TRBV29-1 and TRBJ1-1; tentatively, D is TRBD1 (6 bases). CDR1 is SQVTM and CDR2 is ANQGSEA in the germline V gene. V was trimmed by 6 bases and J by 4 bases, leaving 12 bases between them. The CDR3 runs to 12 residues. CDR3 bases: TGCAGCGTGGGCCAGACAGGCACTGAAGCTTTCTTT. Translating gives CSVGQTGTEAFF.

The J gene is TRBJ1-2, the V gene TRBV4-1; 9 positions match TRBD1. The CDR3 extends over 16 amino acids. Trimming removed 4 bases from V and 4 bases from J; junction bases left unmatched: 10. CDR1 MGHRA and CDR2 YSYEKL come from the germline V gene. As DNA, the CDR3 is TGCGCCAGCAGCCCAAGAGAACAGGGGGCGAGCTATGGCTACACCTTC. This gives the protein CASSPREQGASYGYTF.

J is TRBJ1-2 and V is TRBV6-5, with TRBD1 as a possible D gene (5 bases). The CDR3 runs to 15 residues. CDR1 and CDR2 (germline): MNHEY, SVGAGI. The germline V and J ends were trimmed by 0 bases and 7 bases, with 15 bases remaining between them. The CDR3 DNA reads TGTGCCAGCAGTTACTCGAAGGGGTGGATCGGTGGCTACACCTTC. Amino acid sequence: CASSYSKGWIGGYTF.

V is TRBV7-2 and J is TRBJ2-2; D may be TRBD1 (6 bases). Germline-derived CDR1 and CDR2 are SGHTA and FQGNSA. The CDR3 is made up of 18 amino acids. Trimming removed 5 bases at V and 2 bases at J, with 21 bases between. CDR3 bases: TGTGCCAGCAGCAGTCGACAGGCGGAGAGACTTAACACCGGGGAGCTGTTTTTT. The encoded protein is CASSSRQAERLNTGELFF.

The genes are TRBV6-6 and TRBJ2-1, with D possibly called TRBD1 or TRBD2 (5 bases each). The V and J ends lost 5 bases and 0 bases respectively, with 26 bases between them. The germline gives CDR1 MNHNY, CDR2 SVGAGI (reference sequence). This CDR3 has 20 amino acids. This CDR3 is CASSPSGASRRKSSYNEQFF. The CDR3 DNA reads TGTGCCAGCAGTCCGTCTGGGGCTAGCCGCCGAAAAAGCTCCTACAATGAGCAGTTCTTC.

V gene TRBV7-2 combines with J gene TRBJ1-3; 8 bases align to TRBD1. Unmatched junction bases numbered 5, after V lost 0 bases and J lost 7 bases. Germline V gene data show CDR1 as SGHTA and CDR2 as FQGNSA. The CDR3 consists of 15 residues. In DNA, the CDR3 is TGTGCCAGCAGCTTAGCTCGACAGGGGTGGAACACCATATATTTT. Its protein product is CASSLARQGWNTIYF.

The gene calls are TRBV19 and TRBJ2-3, with D maybe TRBD1 (6 bases). The CDR3 spans 15 residues. Trimming removed 3 bases at V and 3 bases at J, with 13 bases between. The V gene's germline CDR1 is LNHDA and CDR2 SQIVND (reference sequence). CDR3 nucleotides: TGTGCCAGTAGTATCCAGGGGACGGGGACAGATACGCAGTATTTT. This translates into CASSIQGTGTDTQYF.

This chain links TRBV27 with TRBJ1-4; the match to TRBD1 covers 7 bases. J lost 7 bases, V lost 3 bases, and 5 bases had no gene match. The CDR3 has 14 amino acids. CDR1 MNHEY and CDR2 SMNVEV come from the germline V gene (reference sequence). CDR3 protein: CASSFNAGGEKLFF. CDR3 nucleotides: TGTGCCAGCAGTTTCAATGCAGGGGGTGAAAAACTGTTTTTT.